Each of the 20 T cell receptor beta chains below was sequenced from the same sample in a study of glioma-infiltrating T cells. Using RNA template, CDR3s of TCR alpha and beta were amplified with iRepertoire arm-PCR. TCRdb reprocessed the multiplex PCR reads via MiXCR and lists one record per CDR3 protein. The sample yields about 140,000 distinct CDR3 sequences, about two fifths seen once. The sequenced sample consisted of glioma tissue, nonneoplastic brain tissue, or PBMCs (not recorded which). The receptors shown here come from a human donor with low-grade glioma or glioblastoma, undergoing nonglioma brain surgery, or in good health (not recorded which).

The chain couples TRBV3-1 to TRBJ2-5, with D uncertain. In germline, CDR1 is LGHDT, CDR2 YNNKEL (reference sequence). V was pared by 0 bases and J by 6 bases, with 11 bases between. The CDR3 has 14 residues. CDR3 sequence: CASSQDTVEQTQYF. CDR3 DNA: TGTGCCAGCAGCCAAGATACGGTTGAGCAGACCCAGTACTTC.

This clonotype was recorded a few times. CDR3 coding DNA: TGTGCCAGCAGACTTACAGGGACTGGAAACACCATATATTTT. Amino acids: CASRLTGTGNTIYF. The genes are TRBV27 and TRBJ1-3; D might be TRBD1 (6 bases). Trimming removed 6 bases at V and 2 bases at J, with 11 bases between. This CDR3 comprises 14 residues. CDR1 is MNHEY and CDR2 is SMNVEV in the germline V gene (reference sequence).

This clonotype occurred once. V usage is TRBV3-1 and J usage is TRBJ1-1; 8 bases are shared with TRBD1. Germline V gene data show CDR1 as LGHDT and CDR2 as YNNKEL (reference sequence). V shed 1 base, J shed 2 bases, and the junction held 3 bases outside the gene matches. This CDR3 spans 15 amino acids. The CDR3 protein is CASSQAGQGNTEAFF. The CDR3 bases are TGTGCCAGCAGCCAAGCAGGACAGGGTAACACTGAAGCTTTCTTT.

This clonotype has a handful of counts. V is TRBV6-1 and J is TRBJ1-5; TRBD1 aligns across 7 bases. Germline trimming cut 6 bases from V and 7 bases from J; bases unmatched to any gene: 3. The CDR3 is made up of 12 amino acids. Germline V gene sequence: CDR1 MNHNS, CDR2 SASEGT. CDR3 coding DNA: TGTGCCAGCAGGACAGGGTGGCAGCCCCAGCATTTT. This codes for CASRTGWQPQHF.

J is TRBJ1-2 and V is TRBV28; D remains ambiguous. From germline, CDR1 is MDHEN and CDR2 SYDVKM. V shed 8 bases and J shed 8 bases, with 18 bases lying between them. The CDR3 length is 13 residues. The CDR3 reads CASEPRDIQGYTF. CDR3 in DNA: TGTGCCAGCGAACCCCGGGATATACAAGGCTACACCTTC.

The chain combines TRBV10-3 with TRBJ2-7; tentative D call: TRBD1 (6 bases). CDR1 and CDR2 from the germline V gene are ENHRY and SYGVKD. The CDR3 spans 15 residues. V lost 4 bases to trimming and J lost 7 bases, with 20 bases between them. The CDR3 bases are TGTGCCATCAGTGGTGGAAAGGACAGTCCCTCTGAGCAGTACTTC. Residues: CAISGGKDSPSEQYF.

For the CDR3, the DNA is TGTGCCAGCAGAACACCACGGGAAATCAGGGAGACCCAGTACTTC. It encodes CASRTPREIRETQYF. The V gene is TRBV28, the J gene TRBJ2-7; D is perhaps TRBD2 (5 bases). Near its end, the DNA agrees better with TRBJ2-5, so the J call may be wrong. CDR1 is MDHEN, CDR2 SYDVKM, per germline. The CDR3 spans 15 residues.

V and J are TRBV6-1 and TRBJ2-1, with D possibly TRBD2 on 5 matching bases. Trimming removed 6 bases at V and 10 bases at J, with 13 bases between. The CDR3 runs to 12 residues. Germline V lookup: CDR1 MNHNS, CDR2 SASEGT. CDR3 nucleotide sequence: TGTGCCAGCAGCCAGAGGGTAGGCGAGCAGTTCTTC. As protein: CASSQRVGEQFF.

The table lists this clonotype with many counts. This rearrangement joins TRBV28 to TRBJ1-5, with D perhaps TRBD1 (5 bases). The CDR3 contains 12 residues. Trimming took 8 bases from V and 3 from J, leaving 8 bases between them. Germline assignment: CDR1 MDHEN and CDR2 SYDVKM. CDR3: CASGGLNQPQHF. CDR3 nucleotide sequence: TGTGCCAGCGGGGGACTCAATCAGCCCCAGCATTTT.

This clonotype was observed a few times. V usage is TRBV27 and J usage is TRBJ1-1, with D possibly TRBD1 on 6 matching bases. Germline V gene data show CDR1 as MNHEY and CDR2 as SMNVEV (reference sequence). V was pared by 4 bases and J by 1 base, with 13 bases between. The CDR3 contains 15 residues. CDR3 in amino acids: CASSSSRGGNTEAFF. Here the CDR3 DNA reads TGTGCCAGCAGTTCCTCGAGGGGGGGGAACACTGAAGCTTTCTTT.

This clonotype was counted a few times. The chain combines TRBV28 with TRBJ2-5, with TRBD1 matching 9 bases. J gave up 3 bases and V 4 bases, and 9 bases lay outside the gene matches. This CDR3 is 16 amino acids long. The germline gives CDR1 MDHEN, CDR2 SYDVKM. The DNA of the CDR3 is TGTGCCAGCAGTTCCCTTGGGGGACAGGGAGAAGAGACCCAGTACTTC. Protein sequence: CASSSLGGQGEETQYF.

The chain joins TRBV25-1 to TRBJ2-3; TRBD2 matches at 10 bases. Germline V gene data show CDR1 as MGHDK and CDR2 as SYGVNS. The ends lost 5 bases at V and 5 bases at J; junction bases unmatched: 4. The CDR3 is 14 residues long. The CDR3, as DNA: TGTGCCAGCAGTCAAGCGGGAGGGGGAGATACGCAGTATTTT. Its protein product is CASSQAGGGDTQYF.

V gene TRBV28 combines with J gene TRBJ2-3, with 9 bases lining up with TRBD2. V was clipped by 5 bases and J by 5 bases; unmatched bases: 5. The germline CDR1 and CDR2 sequences are MDHEN and SYDVKM. This CDR3 contains 14 residues. The CDR3: CASSPAGGVDTQYF. The CDR3 DNA reads TGTGCCAGCAGTCCAGCGGGAGGTGTAGATACGCAGTATTTT.

This rearrangement joins TRBV14 to TRBJ2-5, with a tentative D call TRBD1 (5 bases). The V gene lost 4 bases and the J gene lost 1 base, with 10 bases spanning the gap. The CDR3 runs to 14 residues. Germline values: CDR1 SGHDN, CDR2 FVKESK. CDR3 loop: CASSRQQTQETQYF. The DNA for the CDR3 is TGTGCCAGCAGCCGACAGCAAACCCAAGAGACCCAGTACTTC.

This clonotype was observed many times. The rearrangement uses TRBV6-2 or TRBV6-3 and TRBJ1-1; no reliable D call. Germline V gene data show CDR1 as MNHEY and CDR2 as SVGEGT. CDR3 length: 13 residues. V shed 4 bases and J shed 1 base, with 7 bases lying between them. In DNA, the CDR3 is TGTGCCAGCAGTTCGGAGCCGAACACTGAAGCTTTCTTT. This sequence encodes CASSSEPNTEAFF.

Comments on this clonotype: Given a much more abundant clone one base away, this may be a read error. This rearrangement joins TRBV20-1 to TRBJ2-1; unclear D gene. The germline gives CDR1 DFQATT, CDR2 SNEGSKA (reference sequence). V gave up 3 bases and J gave up 3 bases, with 6 bases separating them. CDR3 length: 12 residues. CDR3 DNA: TGCAGTGCTAGTGTCGACTACAATGAGCAGTTCTTC. This sequence encodes CSASVDYNEQFF.

This clonotype has more than one count but fewer than ten. This chain joins TRBV4-1 and TRBJ2-3; 9 nucleotides line up with TRBD1. The length of the CDR3 is 17 residues. Germline V CDR1 and CDR2: MGHRA, YSYEKL. J lost 3 bases, V lost 0 bases, and 7 bases had no gene match. CDR3 in DNA: TGCGCCAGCAGCCAAGAGCCGGGACAGGGATGGACAGATACGCAGTATTTT. This gives the protein CASSQEPGQGWTDTQYF.

This clonotype was seen only a few times. The chain couples TRBV27 to TRBJ2-5, with D possibly called TRBD1 or TRBD2 (5 bases each). In germline, CDR1 is MNHEY, CDR2 SMNVEV (reference sequence). The CDR3 runs 16 residues. V lost 6 bases, J lost 5 bases, and 22 bases lay in between. The CDR3 is CASSPRDGPLWETQYF. CDR3 DNA sequence: TGTGCCAGCAGCCCCAGGGACGGACCTCTTTGGGAGACCCAGTACTTC.

The rearrangement links TRBV12-3 or TRBV12-4 to TRBJ2-7, with 7 positions matching TRBD1. After removal of 8 bases from V and 5 bases from J, the junction contained 6 bases not matched to a gene. The CDR3 runs 12 residues. CDR3 coding DNA: TGTGCCAGCGGAACAGGGGTAAACGAGCAGTACTTC. Translated, it gives CASGTGVNEQYF.

The rearrangement uses TRBV20-1 and TRBJ1-5; 11 nucleotides agree with TRBD1. After removal of 2 bases from V and 1 base from J, the junction contained 13 bases not matched to a gene. There are 19 residues in the CDR3. Germline V lookup: CDR1 DFQATT, CDR2 SNEGSKA (reference sequence). The CDR3 DNA reads TGCAGTGCTAGACATAGAGGGACAGGGGGTACGTTCAGCAATCAGCCCCAGCATTTT. Protein: CSARHRGTGGTFSNQPQHF.